The 8 T cell receptor beta chains below were found in one sample sequenced in a study of blood T cell repertoires in COVID-19. The assay was immunoSEQ multiplex PCR, and TCRdb's table has in-frame clones only and misses some. The sample has 310,000 or so clones, 90% seen once; the top ten hold roughly 1.5%. The material sequenced was PBMCs or T cells enriched from blood (not recorded which). Receptor source: a woman in her late teens or twenties with acute COVID-19.

J is TRBJ1-5 and V is TRBV7-6, with 7 bases that match TRBD1. This CDR3 is 17 amino acids long. Germline V gives CDR1 SGHVS, CDR2 FNYEAQ. V was clipped by 0 bases and J by 4 bases; unmatched bases: 9. CDR3 sequence (DNA): TGTGCCAGCAGCTTAGCGCCGGCAGGGGGAGGTAATCAGCCCCAGCATTTT. Translating it yields CASSLAPAGGGNQPQHF.

This clone was counted only a few times. The chain employs TRBV6-4 and TRBJ2-3; 10 bases map to TRBD2. The CDR3 length is 14 residues. Losses at the gene ends were 6 bases for V and 3 bases for J; bases not matched to a gene: 3. Germline V gene lookup returns CDR1 MRHNA and CDR2 SNTAGT. CDR3 DNA: TGTGCCAGCAGCCGGACTAGCGGTACAGATACGCAGTATTTT. Protein: CASSRTSGTDTQYF.

The V call is TRBV14, the J call TRBJ2-3, with 7 bases aligning to TRBD1. This CDR3 is 16 amino acids long. V shed 6 bases, J shed 4 bases, and the junction held 13 bases outside the gene matches. The germline V gene encodes CDR1 SGHDN and CDR2 FVKESK. CDR3 bases: TGTGCCAGCAGACCAGGGGGATACCTTAGGGCAGATACGCAGTATTTT. Translating it yields CASRPGGYLRADTQYF.

This clone has a single count. J is TRBJ1-2 and V is TRBV7-8; no clear D gene. The germline gives CDR1 SGHVS, CDR2 FQNEAQ. V gave up 1 base and J gave up 6 bases, with 15 bases separating them. This CDR3 has 15 residues. CDR3 sequence reads: CASSLDLIPGNGYTF. In nucleotides, the CDR3 is TGTGCCAGCAGCTTAGACTTGATACCGGGGAATGGCTACACCTTC.

This chain uses TRBV15 with TRBJ2-1; tentative D call: TRBD1 (6 bases). There are 13 residues in the CDR3. V was trimmed by 0 bases and J by 13 bases, leaving 13 bases between them. The V gene's germline CDR1 is LNHNV and CDR2 YYDKDF (reference sequence). CDR3 in DNA: TGTGCCACCAGCAGAGATCGGGCAGGGGACCAGTTCTTC. This encodes CATSRDRAGDQFF.

The rearrangement joins TRBV19 to TRBJ2-6; no clear D. The CDR3 contains 15 residues. Per the germline V gene, CDR1 is LNHDA and CDR2 is SQIVND (reference sequence). V was cut by 6 bases and J by 0 bases, with 9 bases left in between. Written as DNA, the CDR3 is TGTGCCAGTAGGATACAGTACTCTGGGGCCAACGTCCTGACTTTC. As protein: CASRIQYSGANVLTF.

The gene calls are TRBV2 and TRBJ2-1; a possible D gene is TRBD1 (6 bases). Trimming shortened V by 4 bases and J by 3 bases, and 10 bases separated the two germline ends. The CDR3 contains 14 residues. In germline, CDR1 is SNHLY, CDR2 FYNNEI. In nucleotides, the CDR3 is TGTGCCAGCAGTGCCGGGACAAACTACAATGAGCAGTTCTTC. Protein product: CASSAGTNYNEQFF.

The V and J genes are TRBV4-3 and TRBJ2-7; TRBD2 is a possible D gene (6 bases). The ends were cut back, 0 bases at V and 4 bases at J, with 16 bases in the middle. The germline CDR1 and CDR2 sequences are LGHNA and YSLEER. CDR3 length: 16 amino acids. The DNA of the CDR3 is TGCGCCAGCAGCCAAGATTTGGGGGGAGCAACATACGAGCAGTACTTC. Its protein product is CASSQDLGGATYEQYF.